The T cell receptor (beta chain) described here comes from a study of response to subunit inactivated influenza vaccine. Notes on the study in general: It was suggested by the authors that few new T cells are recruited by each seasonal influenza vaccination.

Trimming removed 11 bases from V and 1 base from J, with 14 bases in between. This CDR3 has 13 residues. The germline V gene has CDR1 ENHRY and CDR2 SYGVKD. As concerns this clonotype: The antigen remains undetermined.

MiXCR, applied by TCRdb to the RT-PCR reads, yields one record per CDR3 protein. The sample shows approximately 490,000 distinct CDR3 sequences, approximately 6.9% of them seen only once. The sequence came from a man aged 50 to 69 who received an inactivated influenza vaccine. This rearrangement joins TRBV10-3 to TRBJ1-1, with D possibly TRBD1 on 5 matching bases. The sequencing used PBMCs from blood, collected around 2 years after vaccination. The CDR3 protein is CALKAGQNTEAFF. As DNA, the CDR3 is TGTGCCCTAAAGGCAGGACAGAACACTGAAGCTTTCTTT.